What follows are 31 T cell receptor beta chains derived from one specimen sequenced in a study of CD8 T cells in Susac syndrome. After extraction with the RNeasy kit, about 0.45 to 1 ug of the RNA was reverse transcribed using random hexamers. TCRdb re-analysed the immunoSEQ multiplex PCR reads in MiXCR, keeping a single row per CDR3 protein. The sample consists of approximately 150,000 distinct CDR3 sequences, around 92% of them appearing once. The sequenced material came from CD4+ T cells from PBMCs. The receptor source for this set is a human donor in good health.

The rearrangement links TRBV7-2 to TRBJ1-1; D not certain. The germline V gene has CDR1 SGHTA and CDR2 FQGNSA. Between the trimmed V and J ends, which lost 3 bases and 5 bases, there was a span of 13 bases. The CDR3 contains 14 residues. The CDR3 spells CASSLEAVYTEAFF. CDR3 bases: TGTGCCAGCAGCTTGGAGGCAGTCTATACTGAAGCTTTCTTT.

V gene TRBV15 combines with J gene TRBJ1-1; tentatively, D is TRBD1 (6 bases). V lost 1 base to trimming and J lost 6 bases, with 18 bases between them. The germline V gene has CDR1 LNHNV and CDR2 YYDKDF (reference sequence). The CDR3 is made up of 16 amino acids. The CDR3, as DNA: TGTGCCACCAGCAGAGGGGGGGCATCTAAGGTGGCTGAAGCTTTCTTT. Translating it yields CATSRGGASKVAEAFF.

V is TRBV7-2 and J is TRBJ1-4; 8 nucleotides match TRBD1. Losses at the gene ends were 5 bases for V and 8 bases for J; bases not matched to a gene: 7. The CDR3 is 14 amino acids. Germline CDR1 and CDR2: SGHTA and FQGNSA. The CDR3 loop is CASSMDRAKEKLFF. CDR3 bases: TGTGCCAGCAGCATGGACAGGGCGAAGGAAAAACTGTTTTTT.

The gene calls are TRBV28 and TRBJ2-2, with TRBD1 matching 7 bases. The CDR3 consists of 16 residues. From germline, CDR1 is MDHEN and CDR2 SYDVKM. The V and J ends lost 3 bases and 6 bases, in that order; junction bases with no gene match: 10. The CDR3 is CASSFGTARGSGELFF. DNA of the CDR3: TGTGCCAGCAGTTTTGGGACAGCGAGGGGTTCCGGGGAGCTGTTTTTT. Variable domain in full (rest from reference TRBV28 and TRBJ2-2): DVKVTQSSRYLVKRTGEKVFLECVQDMDHENMFWYRQDPGLGLRLIYFSYDVKMKEKGDIPEGYSVSREKKERFSLILESASTNQTSMYLCASSFGTARGSGELFFGEGSRLTVL.

The CDR3 sequence: CASSFVGVTGANVLTF. For the CDR3, the DNA is TGTGCCAGCAGTTTTGTTGGGGTTACCGGGGCCAACGTCCTGACTTTC. This chain uses TRBV28 with TRBJ2-6; no reliable D call. The germline gives CDR1 MDHEN, CDR2 SYDVKM. V was shortened by 3 bases and J by 4 bases, with 13 bases between the two germline ends. This CDR3 is built from 16 residues.

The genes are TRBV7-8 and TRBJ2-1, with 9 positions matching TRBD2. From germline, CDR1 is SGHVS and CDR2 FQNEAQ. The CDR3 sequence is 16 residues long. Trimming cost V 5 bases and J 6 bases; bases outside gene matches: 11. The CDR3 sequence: CASSQRRLAGPNEQFF. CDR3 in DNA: TGTGCCAGCAGCCAACGACGGCTAGCGGGACCCAATGAGCAGTTCTTC.

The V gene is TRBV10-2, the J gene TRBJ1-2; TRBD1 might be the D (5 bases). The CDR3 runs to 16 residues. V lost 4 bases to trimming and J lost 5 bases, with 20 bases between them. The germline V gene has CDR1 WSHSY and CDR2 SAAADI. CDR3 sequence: CASSGSREQDLYGYTF. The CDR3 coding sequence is TGCGCCAGCAGTGGATCGCGGGAACAGGACTTGTATGGCTACACCTTC.

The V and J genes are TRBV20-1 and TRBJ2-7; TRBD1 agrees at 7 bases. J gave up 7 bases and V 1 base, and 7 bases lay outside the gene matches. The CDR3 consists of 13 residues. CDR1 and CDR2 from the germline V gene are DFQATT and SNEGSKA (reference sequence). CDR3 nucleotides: TGCAGTGCTAGAGGGCAGGGGGTGGGGGAGCAGTACTTC. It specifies CSARGQGVGEQYF.

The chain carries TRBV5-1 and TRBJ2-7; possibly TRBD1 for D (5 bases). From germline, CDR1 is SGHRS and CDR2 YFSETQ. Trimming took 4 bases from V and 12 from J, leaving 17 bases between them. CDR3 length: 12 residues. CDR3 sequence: CASSEGDRSRYF. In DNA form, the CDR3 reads TGCGCCAGCAGCGAAGGAGACAGATCGCGGTACTTC.

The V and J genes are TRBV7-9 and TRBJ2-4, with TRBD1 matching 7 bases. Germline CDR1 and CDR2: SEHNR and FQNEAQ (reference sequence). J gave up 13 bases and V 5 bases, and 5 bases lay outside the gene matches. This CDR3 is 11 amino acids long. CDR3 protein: CASSDRDSQYF. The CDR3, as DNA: TGTGCCAGCAGCGATCGGGACAGCCAGTACTTC.

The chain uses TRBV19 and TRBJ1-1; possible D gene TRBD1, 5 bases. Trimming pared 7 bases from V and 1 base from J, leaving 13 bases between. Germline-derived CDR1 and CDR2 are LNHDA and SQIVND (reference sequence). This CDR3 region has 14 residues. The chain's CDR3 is CASTNGGGNTEAFF. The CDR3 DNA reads TGTGCCAGTACCAACGGGGGGGGGAACACTGAAGCTTTCTTT.

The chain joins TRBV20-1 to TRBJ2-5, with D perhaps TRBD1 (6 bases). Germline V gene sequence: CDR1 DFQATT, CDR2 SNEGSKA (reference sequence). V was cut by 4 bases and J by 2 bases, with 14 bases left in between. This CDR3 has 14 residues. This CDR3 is CSATPQGFQETQYF. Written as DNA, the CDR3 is TGCAGTGCTACTCCCCAGGGGTTTCAAGAGACCCAGTACTTC.

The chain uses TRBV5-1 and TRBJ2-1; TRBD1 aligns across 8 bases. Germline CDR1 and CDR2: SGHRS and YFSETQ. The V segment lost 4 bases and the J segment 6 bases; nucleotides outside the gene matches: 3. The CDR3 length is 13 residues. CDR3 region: CASSGGQGNEQFF. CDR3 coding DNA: TGCGCCAGCAGCGGAGGACAGGGCAATGAGCAGTTCTTC.

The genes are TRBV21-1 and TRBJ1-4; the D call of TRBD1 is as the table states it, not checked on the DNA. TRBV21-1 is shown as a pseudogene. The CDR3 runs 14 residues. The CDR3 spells CAVTPGQGAEKLFF. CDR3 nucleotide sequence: TGTGCCGTAACGCCGGGACAGGGAGCTGAAAAACTGTTTTTT.

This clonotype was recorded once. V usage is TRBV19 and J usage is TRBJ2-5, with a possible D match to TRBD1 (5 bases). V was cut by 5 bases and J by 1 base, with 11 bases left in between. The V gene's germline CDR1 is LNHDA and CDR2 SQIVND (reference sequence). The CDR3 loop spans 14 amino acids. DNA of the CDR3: TGTGCCAGTAGTTCCTGGGGCTTCCAAGAGACCCAGTACTTC. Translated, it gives CASSSWGFQETQYF.

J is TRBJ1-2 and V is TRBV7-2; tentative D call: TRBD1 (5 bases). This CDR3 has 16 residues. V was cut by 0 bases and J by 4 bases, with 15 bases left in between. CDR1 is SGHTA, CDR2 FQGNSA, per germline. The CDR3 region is CASSLAPGAGTYGYTF. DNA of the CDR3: TGTGCCAGCAGCTTAGCGCCTGGGGCAGGCACCTATGGCTACACCTTC.

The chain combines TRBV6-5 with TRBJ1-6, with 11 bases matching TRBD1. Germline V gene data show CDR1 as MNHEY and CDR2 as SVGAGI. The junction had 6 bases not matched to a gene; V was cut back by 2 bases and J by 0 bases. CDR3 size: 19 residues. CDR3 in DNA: TGTGCCAGCAGTTACGGGACAGGGGGTTTTCTCTCCTATAATTCACCCCTCCACTTT. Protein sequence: CASSYGTGGFLSYNSPLHF.

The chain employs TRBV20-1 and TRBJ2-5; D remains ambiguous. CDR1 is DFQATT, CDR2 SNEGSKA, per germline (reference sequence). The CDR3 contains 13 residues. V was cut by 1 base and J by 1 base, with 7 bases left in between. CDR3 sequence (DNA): TGCAGTGCTAGAGTCCCAGTCCAAGAGACCCAGTACTTC. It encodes CSARVPVQETQYF.

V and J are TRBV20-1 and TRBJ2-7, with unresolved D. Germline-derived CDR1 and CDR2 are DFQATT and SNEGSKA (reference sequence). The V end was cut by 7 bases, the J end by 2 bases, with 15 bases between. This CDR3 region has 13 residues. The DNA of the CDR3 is TGCAGTGTAAGTGGGCAGAGCGCCTACGAGCAGTACTTC. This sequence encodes CSVSGQSAYEQYF.

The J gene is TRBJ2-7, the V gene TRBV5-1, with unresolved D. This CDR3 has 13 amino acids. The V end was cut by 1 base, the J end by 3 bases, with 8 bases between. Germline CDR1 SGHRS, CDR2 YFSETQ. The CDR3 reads CASSLLFGYEQYF. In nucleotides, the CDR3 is TGCGCCAGCAGCTTGCTTTTCGGCTACGAGCAGTACTTC.

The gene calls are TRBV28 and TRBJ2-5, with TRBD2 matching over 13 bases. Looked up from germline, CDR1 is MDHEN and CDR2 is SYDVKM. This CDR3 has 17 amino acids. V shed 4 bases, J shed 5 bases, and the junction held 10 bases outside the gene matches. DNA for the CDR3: TGTGCCAGCAGTTCCCTGGGACTAGCGGGATTAGGGGAGACCCAGTACTTC. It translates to CASSSLGLAGLGETQYF.

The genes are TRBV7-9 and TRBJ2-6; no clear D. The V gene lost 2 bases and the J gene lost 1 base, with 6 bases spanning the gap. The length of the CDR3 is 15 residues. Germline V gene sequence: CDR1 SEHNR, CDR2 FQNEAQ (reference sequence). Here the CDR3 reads CASSLMGSGANVLTF. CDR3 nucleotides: TGTGCCAGCAGCTTAATGGGGTCTGGGGCCAACGTCCTGACTTTC.

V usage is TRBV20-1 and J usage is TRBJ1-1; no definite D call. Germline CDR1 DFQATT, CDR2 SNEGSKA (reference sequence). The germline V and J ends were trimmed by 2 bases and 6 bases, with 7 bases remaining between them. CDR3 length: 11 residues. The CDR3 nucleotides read TGCAGTGCTAGAATGGTTCCTGAAGCTTTCTTT. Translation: CSARMVPEAFF.

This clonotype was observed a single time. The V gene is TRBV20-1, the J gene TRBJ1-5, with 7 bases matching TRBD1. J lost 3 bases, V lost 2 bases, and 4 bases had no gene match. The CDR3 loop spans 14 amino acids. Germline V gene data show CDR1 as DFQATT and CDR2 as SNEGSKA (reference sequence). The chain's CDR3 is CSARMTGHNQPQHF. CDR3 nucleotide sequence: TGCAGTGCTAGAATGACAGGGCACAATCAGCCCCAGCATTTT.

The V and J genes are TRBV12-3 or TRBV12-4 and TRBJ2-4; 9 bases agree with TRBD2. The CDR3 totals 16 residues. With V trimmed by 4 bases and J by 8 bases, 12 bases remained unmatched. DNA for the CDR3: TGTGCCAGCAGTTCCCGACAGGGCGGGAGGGCCGACATTCAGTACTTC. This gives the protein CASSSRQGGRADIQYF.

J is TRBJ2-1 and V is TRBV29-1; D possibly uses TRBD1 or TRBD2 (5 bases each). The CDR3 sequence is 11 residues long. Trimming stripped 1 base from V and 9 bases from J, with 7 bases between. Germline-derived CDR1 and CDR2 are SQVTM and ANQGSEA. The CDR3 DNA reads TGCAGCGTTGAAGGGGGGTTTGAGCAGTTCTTC. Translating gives CSVEGGFEQFF.

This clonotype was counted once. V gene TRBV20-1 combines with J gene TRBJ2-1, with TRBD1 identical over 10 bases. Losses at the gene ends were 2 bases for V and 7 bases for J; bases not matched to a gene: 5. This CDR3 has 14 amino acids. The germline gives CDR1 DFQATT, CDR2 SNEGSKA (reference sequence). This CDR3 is CSARRDRGGNEQFF. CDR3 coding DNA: TGCAGTGCTAGAAGGGACAGGGGAGGGAATGAGCAGTTCTTC.

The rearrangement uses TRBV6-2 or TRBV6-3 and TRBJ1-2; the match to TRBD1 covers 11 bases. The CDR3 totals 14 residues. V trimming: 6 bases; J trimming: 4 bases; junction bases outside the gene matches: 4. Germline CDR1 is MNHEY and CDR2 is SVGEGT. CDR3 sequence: CASRGQGAIYGYTF. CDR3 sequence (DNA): TGTGCCAGCAGAGGACAGGGGGCCATCTATGGCTACACCTTC.

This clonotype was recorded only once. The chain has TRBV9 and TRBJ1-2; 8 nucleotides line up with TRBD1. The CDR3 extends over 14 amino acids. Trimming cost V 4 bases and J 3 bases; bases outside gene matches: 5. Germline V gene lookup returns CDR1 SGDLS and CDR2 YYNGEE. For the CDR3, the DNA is TGTGCCAGCAGCCCGGGACAGGCCGACTATGGCTACACCTTC. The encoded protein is CASSPGQADYGYTF.

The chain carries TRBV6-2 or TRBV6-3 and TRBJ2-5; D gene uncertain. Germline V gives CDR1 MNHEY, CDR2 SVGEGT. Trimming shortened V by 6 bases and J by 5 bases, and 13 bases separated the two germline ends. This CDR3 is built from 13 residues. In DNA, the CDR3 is TGTGCCAGCAGCAGCACCCTATGGGAGACCCAGTACTTC. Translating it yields CASSSTLWETQYF.

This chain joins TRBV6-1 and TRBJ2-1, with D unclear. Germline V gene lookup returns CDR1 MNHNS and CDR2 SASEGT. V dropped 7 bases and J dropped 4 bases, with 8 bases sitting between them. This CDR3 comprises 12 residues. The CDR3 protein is CASIEAYNEQFF. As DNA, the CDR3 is TGTGCCAGCATAGAGGCGTACAATGAGCAGTTCTTC.